Sequencing of this T cell receptor beta chain was carried out in a study of T cell changes during pregnancy in multiple sclerosis. The CDR3 has 17 residues. With V trimmed by 4 bases and J by 6 bases, 8 bases remained unmatched. Germline CDR1 is SGDLS and CDR2 is YYNGEE. Profiled with immunoSEQ multiplex PCR; TCRdb holds only in-frame clones, not every one. The sample carries nearly 70,000 clones, 90% to 95% recorded once. Sample: peripheral blood, taken in the second trimester of pregnancy. The rearrangement joins TRBV9 to TRBJ2-1; 15 nucleotides align to TRBD2. The origin of this receptor is a female donor in good health, enrolled as a control in a pregnancy study. CDR3 in amino acids: CASSLRTSGRDTNEQFF. The CDR3 DNA follows: TGTGCCAGCAGCTTACGGACTAGCGGGAGGGATACCAATGAGCAGTTCTTC.